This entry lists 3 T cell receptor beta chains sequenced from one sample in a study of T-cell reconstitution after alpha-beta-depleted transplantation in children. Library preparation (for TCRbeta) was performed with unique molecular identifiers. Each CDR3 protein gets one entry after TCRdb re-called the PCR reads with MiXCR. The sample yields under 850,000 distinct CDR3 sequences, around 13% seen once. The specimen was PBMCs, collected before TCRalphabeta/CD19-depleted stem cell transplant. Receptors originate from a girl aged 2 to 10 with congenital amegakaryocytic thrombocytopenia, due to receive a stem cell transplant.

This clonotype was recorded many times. The DNA for the CDR3 is TGTGCCAGCAGATATACCGATAATGGAAACACCATATATTTT. This encodes CASRYTDNGNTIYF. The chain has TRBV28 and TRBJ1-3; no clear D. V lost 6 bases, J lost 3 bases, and 12 bases lay in between. In germline, CDR1 is MDHEN, CDR2 SYDVKM. The length of the CDR3 is 14 residues.

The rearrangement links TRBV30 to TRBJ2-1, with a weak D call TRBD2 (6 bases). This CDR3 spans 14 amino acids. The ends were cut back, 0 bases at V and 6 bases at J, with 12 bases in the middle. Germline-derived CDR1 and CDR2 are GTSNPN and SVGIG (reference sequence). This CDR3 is CAWSVGGGPNEQFF. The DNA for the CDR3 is TGTGCCTGGAGTGTGGGGGGAGGACCCAATGAGCAGTTCTTC.

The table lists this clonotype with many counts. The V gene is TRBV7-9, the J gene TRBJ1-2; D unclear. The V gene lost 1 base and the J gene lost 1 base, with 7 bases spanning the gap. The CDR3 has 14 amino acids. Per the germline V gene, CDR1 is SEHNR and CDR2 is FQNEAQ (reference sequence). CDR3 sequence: CASSLEPSNYGYTF. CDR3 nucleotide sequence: TGTGCCAGCAGCTTAGAACCAAGTAACTATGGCTACACCTTC.